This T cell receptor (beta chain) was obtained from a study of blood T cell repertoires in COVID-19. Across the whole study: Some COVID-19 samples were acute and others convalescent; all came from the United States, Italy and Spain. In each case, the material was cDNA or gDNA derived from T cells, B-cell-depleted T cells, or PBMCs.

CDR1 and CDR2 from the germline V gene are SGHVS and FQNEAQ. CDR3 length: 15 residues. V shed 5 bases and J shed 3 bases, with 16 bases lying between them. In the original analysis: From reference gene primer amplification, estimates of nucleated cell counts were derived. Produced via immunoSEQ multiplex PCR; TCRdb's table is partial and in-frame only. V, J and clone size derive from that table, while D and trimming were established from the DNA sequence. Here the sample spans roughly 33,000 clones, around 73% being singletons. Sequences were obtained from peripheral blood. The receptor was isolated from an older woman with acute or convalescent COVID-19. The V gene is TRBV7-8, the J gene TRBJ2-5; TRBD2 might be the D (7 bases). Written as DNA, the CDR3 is TGTGCCAGCAGCCGGGGGGCCGGGGAAAAAGAGACCCAGTACTTC. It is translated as CASSRGAGEKETQYF.